One T cell receptor beta chain is described in this entry. Original processing notes: Reference gene primer amplification gave nucleated cell count estimates. Clones were sequenced by immunoSEQ multiplex PCR, and TCRdb holds only the in-frame ones, with some missing. The D gene and trimming were derived from the DNA, and the V and J assignments and clone size from that table. The sample includes roughly 350,000 clones, over 80% seen only once; the top ten take about 6%. This entry is derived from a study of blood T cell repertoires in COVID-19. Study-level information: There were acute and convalescent COVID-19 samples, and they came from the United States, Italy and Spain. PBMCs, B-cell-depleted T cells, or T cells provided the cDNA or gDNA that made up the material.

The germline CDR1 and CDR2 sequences are SGDLS and YYNGEE. The CDR3 length is 15 residues. The V end lost 3 bases, the J end lost 0 bases, and 7 bases lay between the germline ends. Seattle cases were enrolled at active infection and followed longitudinally. Sample: peripheral blood. The sequence was obtained from a woman aged 50 to 60 with COVID-19, enrolled during active disease. The chain joins TRBV9 to TRBJ2-6; D call uncertain. As DNA, the CDR3 is TGTGCCAGCAGCGCGCGCCGCTCTGGGGCCAACGTCCTGACTTTC. Translation gives CASSARRSGANVLTF. Filled out from reference TRBV9 and TRBJ2-6, the complete variable domain reads DSGVTQTPKHLITATGQRVTLRCSPRSGDLSVYWYQQSLDQGLQFLIQYYNGEERAKGNILERFSAQQFPDLHSELNLSSLELGDSALYFCASSARRSGANVLTFGAGSRLTVL.